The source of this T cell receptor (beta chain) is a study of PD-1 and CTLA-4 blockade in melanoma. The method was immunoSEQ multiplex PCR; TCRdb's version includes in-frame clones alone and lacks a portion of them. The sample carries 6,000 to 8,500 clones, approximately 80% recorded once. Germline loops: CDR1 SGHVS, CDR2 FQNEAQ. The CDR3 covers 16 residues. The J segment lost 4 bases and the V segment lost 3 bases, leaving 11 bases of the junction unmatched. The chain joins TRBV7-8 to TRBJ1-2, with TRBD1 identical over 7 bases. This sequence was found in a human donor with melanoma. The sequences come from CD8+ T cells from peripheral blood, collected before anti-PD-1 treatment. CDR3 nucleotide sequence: TGTGCCAGCAGCTTGGGGGACAGAGTTTTAGGCTATGGCTACACCTTC. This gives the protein CASSLGDRVLGYGYTF.